A single sample gave rise to the 8 T cell receptor beta chains below, sequenced in a study of regulatory T cells in long-lasting Graves disease. Regarding time point: persistent/refractory GD, antithyroid drugs over 5 years with positive TRAb. The authors made the TCR library using RNA they extracted from PBMCs. The TCR beta library used iRepertoire HTBI primers with Arm-PCR amplification of CDR3. MiXCR, run by TCRdb on the multiplex PCR reads, gives a single entry per CDR3 protein. This sample has about 340,000 distinct CDR3 sequences, with 15% to 20% found just once. Source: peripheral blood mononuclear cells (PBMCs), taken when the disease was refractory, from a patient treated with antithyroid drugs. Receptor source: a female donor with Graves disease.

This clonotype was detected a few times. V usage is TRBV12-3 or TRBV12-4 and J usage is TRBJ2-2, with unresolved D. V lost 7 bases to trimming and J lost 4 bases, with 16 bases between them. The CDR3 loop spans 15 amino acids. The CDR3 is CASIQDRPSTGELFF. The CDR3 nucleotides are TGTGCCAGCATCCAGGACCGCCCGAGCACCGGGGAGCTGTTTTTT.

This clonotype was observed at least ten times. The V gene is TRBV15, the J gene TRBJ2-5, with D possibly TRBD2 on 5 matching bases. V was shortened by 0 bases and J by 4 bases, with 9 bases between the two germline ends. Germline V lookup: CDR1 LNHNV, CDR2 YYDKDF (reference sequence). CDR3 size: 14 residues. The CDR3 protein is CATSRDGILETQYF. DNA of the CDR3: TGTGCCACCAGCAGAGACGGGATTCTAGAGACCCAGTACTTC.

Turning to this clonotype: Being one base from a much bigger clone, this may be a read error. CDR3 DNA: TGCGTCAGCAGCCCCCGGGGGGCAGGGGCCTACGAGCAGTACTTC. It yields the protein CVSSPRGAGAYEQYF. V usage is TRBV5-1 and J usage is TRBJ2-7, with D perhaps TRBD2 (7 bases). The CDR3 extends over 15 amino acids. Germline CDR1 is SGHRS and CDR2 is YFSETQ.

This sequence joins TRBV20-1 and TRBJ2-7; 12 bases agree with TRBD1. CDR1 DFQATT and CDR2 SNEGSKA come from the germline V gene (reference sequence). V trimming: 6 bases; J trimming: 6 bases; junction bases outside the gene matches: 9. This CDR3 region has 14 residues. CDR3 region: CSAPGGTGGFEQYF. CDR3 sequence (DNA): TGCAGTGCACCGGGAGGGACAGGGGGCTTCGAGCAGTACTTC.

In this sample, this clonotype turned up many times. This chain links TRBV12-3 or TRBV12-4 with TRBJ1-2; D not resolved. The CDR3 has 15 residues. V gave up 3 bases and J gave up 0 bases, with 11 bases separating them. This CDR3 is CASSLPGRTNYGYTF. The DNA for the CDR3 is TGTGCCAGCAGTTTGCCAGGAAGAACTAACTATGGCTACACCTTC.

The table lists this clonotype with many counts. The CDR3 does not end in the conserved phenylalanine or tryptophan, so this is likely a read error. The DNA is left out, because the CDR3 cannot be placed on it with certainty; the CDR3 is given as TCRdb lists it. V gene TRBV20-1 combines with J gene TRBJ1-1; the table's D call TRBD1 went unverified against the DNA. The CDR3 totals 12 residues, both ends included. The germline V gene has CDR1 DFQATT and CDR2 SNEGSKA (reference sequence). CDR3 in amino acids: CSALAGQREAVL.

A few counts support this clonotype. J is TRBJ2-7 and V is TRBV28; tentative D call: TRBD1 (6 bases). The V and J ends lost 6 bases and 5 bases respectively, with 17 bases between them. CDR3 length: 14 amino acids. Per germline, CDR1 MDHEN and CDR2 SYDVKM. For the CDR3, the DNA is TGTGCCAGCAGATTGAGGGGGAGCACTAACGAGCAGTACTTC. Translation: CASRLRGSTNEQYF.

This clonotype was counted between two and nine times. The V gene is TRBV7-3, the J gene TRBJ1-2; no firm D call. The CDR3 sequence is 17 residues long. The germline V gene has CDR1 SGHTA and CDR2 FQGTGA. Trimming pared 4 bases from V and 5 bases from J, leaving 23 bases between. The CDR3 DNA is TGTGCCAGCAGCTCCCACCGCGCAGATGGGGAGCCTTATGGCTACACCTTC. Translated, it gives CASSSHRADGEPYGYTF.